The rows below give T cell receptor beta chains drawn from one sample of a study of shared clonotypes between healthy human individuals. TCRdb keeps only in-frame clones here, not all; method: immunoSEQ multiplex PCR. This sample has millions of clones, with about 92% found just once. The material sequenced was naive CD4+ T cells sorted from blood. The source of these receptors is a man younger than 30 in good health. The CDR3 runs from the conserved cysteine through the conserved F or W. Each record gives: CDR3 length, clone size, V gene, D gene, J gene, CDR3 DNA, CDR3 protein. The D gene is left open where the match is weak. Some rows mark clone size as missing; the rest say once, few, many or name a class of expanded clone.

13	-	TRBV29-1	-	TRBJ1-6	TGCAGCGTTGTAGACGGAGTACATTCACCCCTCCACTTT	CSVVDGVHSPLHF
15	-	TRBV5-1	-	TRBJ1-6	TGCGCCAGCAGCTTGGGACTAGACTACGATTCACCCCTCCACTTT	CASSLGLDYDSPLHF
15	-	TRBV5-5	-	TRBJ1-2	TGTGCCAGCAGCCCTCGGGGGCCCCTAAACTATGGCTACACCTTC	CASSPRGPLNYGYTF
17	-	TRBV5-1	TRBD2	TRBJ2-7	TGCGCCAGCAGCTGGTCTAGCGGGGGTACGAGCTCCTACGAGCAGTACTTC	CASSWSSGGTSSYEQYF
16	-	TRBV7-8	TRBD1	TRBJ2-2	TGTGCCAGCAGCTTAGAGTTGACAGGGGGCACCGGGGAGCTGTTTTTT	CASSLELTGGTGELFF
14	-	TRBV23-1	-	TRBJ2-5	TGCGCCAGCAGTCAATCAGGCAGGTCAGAGACCCAGTACTTC	CASSQSGRSETQYF
14	-	TRBV6-1	-	TRBJ2-7	TGTGCCAGCAGTGTCCCTGGGAAGGCCTACGAGCAGTACTTC	CASSVPGKAYEQYF
17	-	TRBV18	TRBD2	TRBJ2-5	TGTGCCAGCTCACCACCGGGACTAGCGGGGGCCCAAGAGACCCAGTACTTC	CASSPPGLAGAQETQYF
15	-	TRBV19	TRBD1	TRBJ1-4	TGTGCCAGTAGTGACCGGGACAGCCTTAATGAAAAACTGTTTTTT	CASSDRDSLNEKLFF
14	-	TRBV9	-	TRBJ2-2	TGTGCCAGCAGCGCCAGCTCAGGGACCGGGGAGCTGTTTTTT	CASSASSGTGELFF
16	-	TRBV5-8	-	TRBJ2-6	TGTGCCAGCAGCTTGACTCCGTCAGCTGGGGCCAACGTCCTGACTTTC	CASSLTPSAGANVLTF
13	-	TRBV10-3	-	TRBJ2-7	TGTGCCATCAGTGACTCACCCGTCTACGAGCAGTACTTC	CAISDSPVYEQYF
14	-	TRBV11-2	TRBD1	TRBJ1-1	TGTGCCAGCACCCTCCTCTTTGGACAGGGCGAAGCTTTCTTT	CASTLLFGQGEAFF
15	-	TRBV5-1	-	TRBJ1-1	TGCGCCAGCAGCTCTCTTACCTTACTGAACACTGAAGCTTTCTTT	CASSSLTLLNTEAFF
15	-	TRBV10-3	TRBD1	TRBJ1-2	TGTGCCATCAGGACAGGGGCCTTAGCTAACTATGGCTACACCTTC	CAIRTGALANYGYTF
14	-	TRBV6-6	TRBD2	TRBJ2-7	TGTGCCAGCAGTTCCGGAACTAGCGGGAGCGAGCAGTACTTC	CASSSGTSGSEQYF
15	-	TRBV7-9	-	TRBJ1-6	TGTGCCAGCAGCTCCGGGCCCACCTATAATTCACCCCTCCACTTT	CASSSGPTYNSPLHF
16	-	TRBV19	TRBD1	TRBJ1-2	TGTGCCAGTAGCACCTCTCAGGGGGCTCTCGCCTATGGCTACACCTTC	CASSTSQGALAYGYTF
15	-	TRBV9	TRBD1	TRBJ2-7	TGTGCCAGCAGCGTAGGGGGACAGGGAATTCTCGAGCAGTACTTC	CASSVGGQGILEQYF
12	-	TRBV7-9	-	TRBJ1-2	TGTGCCAGCAGCTTCCCGACAGATGGCTACACCTTC	CASSFPTDGYTF
17	-	TRBV18	-	TRBJ1-3	TGTGCCAGCTCACCACGCCTGAGAGACGGCCCTGGGGACACCATATATTTT	CASSPRLRDGPGDTIYF
20	-	TRBV22-1	-	TRBJ2-4	TGTCCTGGGAGCGCCCACGTGAGAGGGGAGACAGAACTAGCCAAAAACATTCAGTACTTC	CPGSAHVRGETELAKNIQYF
11	-	TRBV20-1	-	TRBJ1-6	TGCAGTGCAACGGAAAATTCACCCCTCCACTTT	CSATENSPLHF
14	-	TRBV6-5	TRBD2	TRBJ2-5	TGTGCCAGCAGTTTGTCGACGGGGGGAGAGACCCAGTACTTC	CASSLSTGGETQYF
18	-	TRBV2	TRBD2	TRBJ2-3	TGTGCCAGCAGTATGCCTGGACTAGCGGGAGGAGCCACAGATACGCAGTATTTT	CASSMPGLAGGATDTQYF
15	once	TRBV9	TRBD2	TRBJ2-1	TGTGCCAGCAGCGTAACCGCGGGGGGCCTCAATGAGCAGTTCTTC	CASSVTAGGLNEQFF
15	-	TRBV4-2	-	TRBJ2-3	TGTGCCAGCAGTACCCGCGGGGAGCTCACAGATACGCAGTATTTT	CASSTRGELTDTQYF
15	-	TRBV7-2	TRBD1	TRBJ2-3	TGTGCCAGCAGCTACGGGGGACAGGGCACAGATACGCAGTATTTT	CASSYGGQGTDTQYF
15	-	TRBV5-1	-	TRBJ2-3	TGCGCCAGCAGCTTGGCCCTTAGTGGCACAGATACGCAGTATTTT	CASSLALSGTDTQYF
15	-	TRBV16	TRBD1	TRBJ1-5	TGTGCCAGCAGCCAATCGGGACAGAGCAATCAGCCCCAGCATTTT	CASSQSGQSNQPQHF
15	-	TRBV14	-	TRBJ2-2	TGTGCCAGCAGCAAAGACGGATGGTACACCGGGGAGCTGTTTTTT	CASSKDGWYTGELFF
14	-	TRBV4-3	-	TRBJ2-1	TGCGCCAGCGGACGAGCGGACTCCTACAATGAGCAGTTCTTC	CASGRADSYNEQFF
14	-	TRBV7-2	-	TRBJ1-2	TGTGCCAGCAGCCCAGTGGGGGGTAACTATGGCTACACCTTC	CASSPVGGNYGYTF
14	-	TRBV7-2	-	TRBJ2-2	TGTGCCAGCAGACGGCCGGCGAACACCGGGGAGCTGTTTTTT	CASRRPANTGELFF
14	-	TRBV5-1	-	TRBJ2-1	TGCGCCAGCAGCTACGGACAGGGAGGGAATGAGCAGTTCTTC	CASSYGQGGNEQFF
15	-	TRBV19	-	TRBJ1-2	TGTGCCAGTAGTATAGATAGGGAGATGGACTATGGCTACACCTTC	CASSIDREMDYGYTF
16	-	TRBV7-2	TRBD2	TRBJ2-3	TGTGCCAGCAGCCCCGGAGGCGGGGGGAGCACAGATACGCAGTATTTT	CASSPGGGGSTDTQYF